The clone carrying this T cell receptor (beta chain) was observed at least ten times. Antigen: not known. Germline values: CDR1 KGHDR, CDR2 SFDVKD. V dropped 3 bases and J dropped 5 bases, with 15 bases sitting between them. The CDR3 contains 15 residues. These data belong to a study of T cells in Graves' hyperthyroidism and ophthalmopathy. Study-level findings and limits: Most clonotypes that expanded in the thyroid above 0.001 also showed up in blood.

There were TCR beta CDR3 regions amplified from RNA transcripts. Initially, a first-round RT-PCR of the TCR CDR3 employed the HTBI primer set. TCRdb fed the multiplex PCR reads into MiXCR, producing one record per CDR3 protein. The table lists a few hundred thousand distinct CDR3 sequences, less than 25% of them singletons. Those patients with uncontrolled infection, other autoimmune disease, pregnancy or lactation were excluded. The V and J genes are TRBV24-1 and TRBJ1-1; the D gene is possibly TRBD1 (6 bases). The receptor comes from a man younger than 35 with Graves' hyperthyroidism. Sample: blood. The CDR3 sequence is CATSDPSRGGTEAFF. CDR3 sequence (DNA): TGTGCCACCAGTGATCCTTCCCGAGGGGGGACTGAAGCTTTCTTT.